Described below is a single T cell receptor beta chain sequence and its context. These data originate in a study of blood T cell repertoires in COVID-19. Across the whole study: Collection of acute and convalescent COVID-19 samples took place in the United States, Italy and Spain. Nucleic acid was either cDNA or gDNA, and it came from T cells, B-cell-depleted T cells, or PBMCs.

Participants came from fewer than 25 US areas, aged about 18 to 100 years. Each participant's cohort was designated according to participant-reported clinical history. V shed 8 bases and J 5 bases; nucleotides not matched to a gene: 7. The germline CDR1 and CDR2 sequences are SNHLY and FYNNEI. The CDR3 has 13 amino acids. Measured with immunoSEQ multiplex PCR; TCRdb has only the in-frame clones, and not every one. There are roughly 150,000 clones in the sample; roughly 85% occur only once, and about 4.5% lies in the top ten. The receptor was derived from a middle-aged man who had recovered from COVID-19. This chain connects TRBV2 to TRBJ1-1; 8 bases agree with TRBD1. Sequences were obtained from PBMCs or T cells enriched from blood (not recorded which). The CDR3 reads CASLLDRGTEAFF. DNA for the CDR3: TGTGCCAGCCTACTCGACAGGGGAACTGAAGCTTTCTTT.